The 2 T cell receptor beta chains listed next were all sequenced from one sample in a study of blood T cell repertoires in COVID-19 (TCRdb year 2020). Library preparation employed the immunoSEQ multiplex PCR assay. Held by TCRdb, this immuneACCESS table contains in-frame sequences only and omits some clones. Under half of the omission traces to an unresolved V gene where checked; the cause of the rest is unknown. The sample table lists hundreds of thousands of clones, about 91% of them with a count of one. Clones ranked in the top ten supply roughly 6.8% of the sample. The sequencing input was peripheral blood. These receptors originate from a woman aged 25 to 39 with COVID-19, enrolled during active disease.

The CDR3 loop reads CASSQQQGAYEQYF. CDR3 in DNA: TGCGCCAGCAGCCAACAACAGGGGGCCTACGAGCAGTACTTC. The chain couples TRBV4-3 to TRBJ2-7; TRBD1 matches at 8 bases. CDR1 LGHNA and CDR2 YSLEER come from the germline V gene. This CDR3 is built from 14 residues. With V trimmed by 2 bases and J by 2 bases, 2 bases remained unmatched.

The chain joins TRBV7-9 to TRBJ1-2; the match to TRBD1 covers 8 bases. The CDR3 contains 16 residues. Germline V gives CDR1 SEHNR, CDR2 FQNEAQ (reference sequence). V dropped 9 bases and J dropped 8; count of bases not matched to a gene: 20. As DNA, the CDR3 is TGTGCCAGTCAGCAAATCGGGACAGGCTCCCTTGAAGGCTACACCTTC. This translates into CASQQIGTGSLEGYTF.